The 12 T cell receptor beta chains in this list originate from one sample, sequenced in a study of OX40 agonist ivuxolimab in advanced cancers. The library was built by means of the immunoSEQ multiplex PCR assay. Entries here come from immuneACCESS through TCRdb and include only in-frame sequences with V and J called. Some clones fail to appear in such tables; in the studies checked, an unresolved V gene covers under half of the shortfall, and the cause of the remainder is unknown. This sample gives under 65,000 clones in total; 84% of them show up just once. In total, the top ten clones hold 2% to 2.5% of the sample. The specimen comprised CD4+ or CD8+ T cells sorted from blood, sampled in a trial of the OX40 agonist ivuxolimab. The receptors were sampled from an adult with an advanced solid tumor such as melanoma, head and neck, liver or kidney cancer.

CDR3 nucleotide sequence: TGTGCCAGCAGTCCACTACGGACTAGCGGGAGGGATGTCTCTGGGGCCAACGTCCTGACTTTC. Protein sequence: CASSPLRTSGRDVSGANVLTF. V gene TRBV7-6 combines with J gene TRBJ2-6, with 15 bases that match TRBD2. The germline CDR1 and CDR2 sequences are SGHVS and FNYEAQ. The ends lost 6 bases at V and 0 bases at J; junction bases unmatched: 12. The CDR3 totals 21 residues. Full variable domain (rest looked up from reference TRBV7-6 and TRBJ2-6): GAGVSQSPRYKVTKRGQDVALRCDPISGHVSLYWYRQALGQGPEFLTYFNYEAQQDKSGLPNDRFSAERPEGSISTLTIQRTEQRDSAMYRCASSPLRTSGRDVSGANVLTFGAGSRLTVL.

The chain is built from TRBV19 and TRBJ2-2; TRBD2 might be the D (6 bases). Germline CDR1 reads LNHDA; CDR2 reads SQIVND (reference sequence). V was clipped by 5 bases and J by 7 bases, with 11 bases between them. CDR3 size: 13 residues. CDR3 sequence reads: CASSDSGIGELFF. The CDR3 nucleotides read TGTGCCAGTAGTGATAGCGGAATCGGGGAGCTGTTTTTT.

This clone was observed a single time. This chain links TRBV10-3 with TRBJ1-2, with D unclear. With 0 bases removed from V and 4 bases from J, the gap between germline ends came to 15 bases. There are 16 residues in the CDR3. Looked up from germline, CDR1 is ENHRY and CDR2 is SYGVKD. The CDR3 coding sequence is TGTGCCATCAGTGAGTCTGCAGGCGGCCTGTTCTATGGCTACACCTTC. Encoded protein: CAISESAGGLFYGYTF.

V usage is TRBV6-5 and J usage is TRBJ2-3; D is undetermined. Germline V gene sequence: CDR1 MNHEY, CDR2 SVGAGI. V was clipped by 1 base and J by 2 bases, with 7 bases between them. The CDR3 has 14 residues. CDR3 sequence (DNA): TGTGCCAGCAGTTACTGGGGTGCCACAGATACGCAGTATTTT. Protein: CASSYWGATDTQYF.

CDR3 DNA: TGTGCCAGCAGCTTGAGCCGGGGGGGTAGCAATCAGCCCCAGCATTTT. It translates to CASSLSRGGSNQPQHF. The chain is built from TRBV5-8 and TRBJ1-5, with D maybe TRBD1 (5 bases). The CDR3 extends over 16 amino acids. Germline CDR1 SGHTS, CDR2 YDEGEE. V was clipped by 1 base and J by 0 bases, with 11 bases between them.

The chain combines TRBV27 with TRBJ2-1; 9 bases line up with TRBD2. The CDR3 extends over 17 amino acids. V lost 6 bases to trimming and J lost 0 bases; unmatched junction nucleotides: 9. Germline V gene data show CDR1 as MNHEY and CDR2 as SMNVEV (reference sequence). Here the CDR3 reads CASSLGFSGSSYNEQFF. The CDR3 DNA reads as TGTGCCAGCAGCCTTGGGTTTAGCGGGAGCTCCTACAATGAGCAGTTCTTC.

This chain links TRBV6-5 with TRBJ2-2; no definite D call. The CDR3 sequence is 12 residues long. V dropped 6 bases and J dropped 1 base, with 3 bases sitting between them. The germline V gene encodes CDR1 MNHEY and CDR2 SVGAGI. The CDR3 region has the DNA TGTGCCAGCAGAAGGAACACCGGGGAGCTGTTTTTT. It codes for CASRRNTGELFF.

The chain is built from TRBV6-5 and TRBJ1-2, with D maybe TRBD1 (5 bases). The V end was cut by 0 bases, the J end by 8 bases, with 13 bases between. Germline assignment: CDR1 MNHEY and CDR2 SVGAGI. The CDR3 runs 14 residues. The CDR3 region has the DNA TGTGCCAGCAGTTACTCGGGGACCTCGACGGGCTACACCTTC. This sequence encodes CASSYSGTSTGYTF.

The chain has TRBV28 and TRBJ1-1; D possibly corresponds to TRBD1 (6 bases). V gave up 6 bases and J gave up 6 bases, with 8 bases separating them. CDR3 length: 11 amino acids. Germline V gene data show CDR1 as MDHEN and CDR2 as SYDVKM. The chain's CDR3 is CASSRQAEAFF. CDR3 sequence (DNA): TGTGCCAGCAGCAGACAGGCTGAAGCTTTCTTT.

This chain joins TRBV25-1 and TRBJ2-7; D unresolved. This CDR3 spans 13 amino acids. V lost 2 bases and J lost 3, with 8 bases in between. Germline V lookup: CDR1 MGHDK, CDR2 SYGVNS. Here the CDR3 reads CASSEVWDYEQYF. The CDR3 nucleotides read TGTGCCAGCAGTGAAGTTTGGGACTACGAGCAGTACTTC.

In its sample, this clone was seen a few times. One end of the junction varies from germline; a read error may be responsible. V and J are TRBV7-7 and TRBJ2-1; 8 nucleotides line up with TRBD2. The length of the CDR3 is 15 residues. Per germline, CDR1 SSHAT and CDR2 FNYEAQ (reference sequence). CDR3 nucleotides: TGTGCTAGCAGGCGAAATAGCGGGGCCCACAATGAGCAGTTCTTC. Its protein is CASRRNSGAHNEQFF. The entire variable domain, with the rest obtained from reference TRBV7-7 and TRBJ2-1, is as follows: GAGVSQSPRYKVTKRGQDVTLRCDPISSHATLYWYQQALGQGPEFLTYFNYEAQPDKSGLPSDRFSAERPEGSISTLTIQRTEQRDSAMYRCASRRNSGAHNEQFFGPGTRLTVL.

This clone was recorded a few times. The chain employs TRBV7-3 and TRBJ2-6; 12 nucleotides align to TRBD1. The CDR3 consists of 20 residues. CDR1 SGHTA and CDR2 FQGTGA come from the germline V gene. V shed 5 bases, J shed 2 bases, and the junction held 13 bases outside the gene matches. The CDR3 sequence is CASSVAPYRDRGPGANVLTF. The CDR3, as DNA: TGTGCCAGCAGCGTGGCCCCGTACCGGGACAGGGGGCCTGGGGCCAACGTCCTGACTTTC. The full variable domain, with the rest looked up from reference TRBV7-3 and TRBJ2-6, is GAGVSQTPSNKVTEKGKYVELRCDPISGHTALYWYRQSLGQGPEFLIYFQGTGAADDSGLPNDRFFAVRPEGSVSTLKIQRTERGDSAVYLCASSVAPYRDRGPGANVLTFGAGSRLTVL.